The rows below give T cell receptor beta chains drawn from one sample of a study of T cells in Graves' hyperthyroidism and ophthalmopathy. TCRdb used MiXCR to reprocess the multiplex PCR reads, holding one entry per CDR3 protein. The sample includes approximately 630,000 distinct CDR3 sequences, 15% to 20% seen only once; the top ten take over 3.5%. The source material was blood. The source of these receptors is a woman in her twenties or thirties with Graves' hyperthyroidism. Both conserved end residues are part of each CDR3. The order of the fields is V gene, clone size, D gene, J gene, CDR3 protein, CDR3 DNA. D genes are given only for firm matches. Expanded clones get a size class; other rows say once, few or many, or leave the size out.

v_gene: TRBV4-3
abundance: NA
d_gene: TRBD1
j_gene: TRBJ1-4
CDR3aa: CASSQVRDRGNEKLFF
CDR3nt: TGCGCCAGCAGCCAAGTTCGGGACAGGGGAAATGAAAAACTGTTTTTT

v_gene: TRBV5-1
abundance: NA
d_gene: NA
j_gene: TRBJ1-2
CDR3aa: CASSMGGDYGYTF
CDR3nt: TGCGCCAGCTCCATGGGGGGGGACTATGGCTACACCTTC

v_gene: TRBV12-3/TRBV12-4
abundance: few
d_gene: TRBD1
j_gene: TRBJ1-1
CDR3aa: CASSLTSGGITEAFF
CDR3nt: TGTGCCAGCAGTTTGACTTCAGGGGGAATTACTGAAGCTTTCTTT

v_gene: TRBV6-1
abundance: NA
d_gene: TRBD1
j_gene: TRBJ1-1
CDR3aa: CASLAHRRSDRGGGTEAFF
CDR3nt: TGTGCCAGCCTCGCCCACCGTCGCTCCGACAGGGGGGGAGGGACTGAAGCTTTCTTT

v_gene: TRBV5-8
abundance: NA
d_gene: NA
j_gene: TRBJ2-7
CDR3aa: CASSTGAPYEQYF
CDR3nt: TGTGCCAGCAGTACGGGAGCCCCATACGAGCAGTACTTC

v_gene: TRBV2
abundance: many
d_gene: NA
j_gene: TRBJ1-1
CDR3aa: CASSPFLMNTEAFF
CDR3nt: TGTGCCAGCAGCCCCTTCCTTATGAACACTGAAGCTTTCTTT

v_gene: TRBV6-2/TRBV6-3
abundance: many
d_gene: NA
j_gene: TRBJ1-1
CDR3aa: CASITGVTEAFF
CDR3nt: TGTGCCAGCATAACCGGGGTAACTGAAGCTTTCTTT

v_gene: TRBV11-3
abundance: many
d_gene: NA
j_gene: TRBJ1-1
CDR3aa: CASSFPGPDTEAFF
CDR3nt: TGTGCCAGCAGCTTCCCCGGCCCGGACACTGAAGCTTTCTTT

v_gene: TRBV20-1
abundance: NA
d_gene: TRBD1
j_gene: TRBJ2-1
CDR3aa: CSAFPGQGEDEQFF
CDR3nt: TGCAGTGCTTTCCCGGGACAGGGGGAAGATGAGCAGTTCTTC

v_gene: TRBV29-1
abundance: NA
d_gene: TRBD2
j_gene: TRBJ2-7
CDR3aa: CSVEGLPGTSFYEQYF
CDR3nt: TGCAGCGTTGAGGGCCTTCCCGGGACTAGCTTCTACGAGCAGTACTTC

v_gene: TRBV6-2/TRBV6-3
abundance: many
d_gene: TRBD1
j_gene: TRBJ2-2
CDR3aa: CASSYSQGETGELFF
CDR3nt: TGTGCCAGCAGTTACTCGCAGGGGGAGACCGGGGAGCTGTTTTTT

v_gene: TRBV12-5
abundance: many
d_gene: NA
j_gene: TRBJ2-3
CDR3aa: CASGLQWAPDTQYF
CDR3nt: TGTGCTAGTGGTTTGCAATGGGCCCCAGATACGCAGTATTTT

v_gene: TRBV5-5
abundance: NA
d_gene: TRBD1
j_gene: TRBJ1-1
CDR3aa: CASSTRGRDTEAVF
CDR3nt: TGTGCCAGCAGCACCAGGGGGCGCGACACTGAAGCTGTCTTT

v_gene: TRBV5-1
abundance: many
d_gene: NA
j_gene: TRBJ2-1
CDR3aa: CASSLARTNYNEQFF
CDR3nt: TGCGCCAGCAGCTTGGCCCGGACTAACTACAATGAGCAGTTCTTC

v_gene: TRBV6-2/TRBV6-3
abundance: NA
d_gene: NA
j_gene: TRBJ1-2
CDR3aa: CASSYSMGGNGCTF
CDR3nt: TGTGCCAGCAGTTACTCGATGGGGGGAAATGGCTGCACCTTC

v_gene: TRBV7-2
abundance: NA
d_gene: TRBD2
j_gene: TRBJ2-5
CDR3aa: CASSFEREETQYF
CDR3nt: TGTGCCAGCAGCTTTGAGCGGGAGGAGACCCAGTACTTC

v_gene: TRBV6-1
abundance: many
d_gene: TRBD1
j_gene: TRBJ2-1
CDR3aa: CASRGQGYNEQFF
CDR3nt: TGTGCCAGCAGGGGACAGGGCTACAATGAGCAGTTCTTC

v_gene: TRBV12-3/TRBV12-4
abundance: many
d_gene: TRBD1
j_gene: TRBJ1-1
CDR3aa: CASSLYRTGVLTEAFF
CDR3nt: TGTGCCAGCAGTTTATATCGAACAGGGGTATTAACTGAAGCTTTCTTT

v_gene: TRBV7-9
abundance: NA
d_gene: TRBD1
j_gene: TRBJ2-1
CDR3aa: CASSLGDRGFYNEQFF
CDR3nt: TGTGCCAGCAGCTTAGGGGACAGGGGCTTTTACAATGAGCAGTTCTTC

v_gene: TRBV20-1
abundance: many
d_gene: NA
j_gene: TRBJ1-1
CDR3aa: CSVPERNTEAFF
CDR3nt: TGCAGTGTGCCGGAGAGGAACACTGAAGCTTTCTTT

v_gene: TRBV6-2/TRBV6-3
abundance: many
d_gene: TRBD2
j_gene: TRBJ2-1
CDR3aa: CASRGTSVSSYNEQFF
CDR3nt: TGTGCCAGCAGGGGGACTAGCGTTAGCTCCTACAATGAGCAGTTCTTC

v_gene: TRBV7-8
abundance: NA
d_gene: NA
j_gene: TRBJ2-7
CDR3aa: CASSLEVGRVQFYEQYF
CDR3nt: TGTGCCAGCAGCTTAGAAGTGGGGCGGGTTCAATTTTACGAGCAGTACTTC

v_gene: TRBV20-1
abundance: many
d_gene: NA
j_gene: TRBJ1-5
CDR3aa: CSAYTGSNQPQHF
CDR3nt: TGCAGTGCTTATACAGGGAGCAATCAGCCCCAGCATTTT

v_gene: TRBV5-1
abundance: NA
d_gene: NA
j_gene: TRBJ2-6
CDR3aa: CASSLDRRERPSGANVLTF
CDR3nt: TGCGCCAGCAGCTTGGATCGCAGGGAACGTCCCTCTGGGGCCAACGTCCTGACTTTC

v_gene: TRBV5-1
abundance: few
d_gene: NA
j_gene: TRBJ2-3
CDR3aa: CASSFRDVGTDTQYF
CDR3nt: TGCGCCAGCAGCTTTCGGGACGTTGGCACAGATACGCAGTATTTT

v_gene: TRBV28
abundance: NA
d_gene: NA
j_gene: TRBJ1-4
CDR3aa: CASSLWREEKLFF
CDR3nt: TGTGCCAGCAGTTTATGGAGGGAGGAAAAACTGTTTTTT

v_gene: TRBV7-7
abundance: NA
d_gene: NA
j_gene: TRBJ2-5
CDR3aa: CASSFRQAGQETQYF
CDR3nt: TGTGCTAGCAGCTTTAGACAGGCGGGGCAAGAGACCCAGTACTTC

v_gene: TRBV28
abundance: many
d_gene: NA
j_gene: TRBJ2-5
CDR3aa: CASSSRGFPQETQYF
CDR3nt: TGTGCCAGCAGTAGCAGGGGTTTCCCCCAGGAGACCCAGTACTTC

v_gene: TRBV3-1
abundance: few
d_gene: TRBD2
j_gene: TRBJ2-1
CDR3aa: CASSQDLGLAKGEFF
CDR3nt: TGTGCCAGCAGCCAAGATCTGGGACTAGCGAAAGGGGAGTTCTTC

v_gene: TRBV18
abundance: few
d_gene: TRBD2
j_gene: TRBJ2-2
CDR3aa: CASSPETSGTTGELFF
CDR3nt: TGTGCCAGCTCACCAGAAACTAGCGGGACCACCGGGGAGCTGTTTTTT

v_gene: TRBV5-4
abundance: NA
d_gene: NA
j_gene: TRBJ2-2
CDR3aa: CASSRGGDTGELFF
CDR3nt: TGTGCCAGCAGCAGAGGGGGAGACACCGGGGAGCTGTTTTTT

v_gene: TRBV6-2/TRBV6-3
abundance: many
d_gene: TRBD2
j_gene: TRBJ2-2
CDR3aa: CASSNPLLGLAGGNTGELFF
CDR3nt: TGTGCCAGCAGTAACCCGCTATTAGGACTAGCGGGAGGAAACACCGGGGAGCTGTTTTTT

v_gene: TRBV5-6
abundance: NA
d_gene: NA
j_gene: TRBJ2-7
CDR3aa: CASSFLSASYEQYF
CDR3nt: TGTGCCAGCAGCTTTCTTTCGGCGTCCTACGAGCAGTACTTC

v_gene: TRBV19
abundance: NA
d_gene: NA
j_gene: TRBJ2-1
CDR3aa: CASSIMGGASFGEQFF
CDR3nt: TGTGCCAGTAGTATTATGGGGGGGGCTAGCTTTGGGGAGCAGTTCTTC

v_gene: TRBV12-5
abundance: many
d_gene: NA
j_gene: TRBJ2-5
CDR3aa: CASGNTTSGETQYF
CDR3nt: TGTGCTAGTGGAAATACCACTAGTGGAGAGACCCAGTACTTC

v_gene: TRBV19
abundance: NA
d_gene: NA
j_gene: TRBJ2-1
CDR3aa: CASTSFPMVENEQFF
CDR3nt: TGTGCCAGTACTTCTTTCCCCATGGTCGAGAATGAGCAGTTCTTC

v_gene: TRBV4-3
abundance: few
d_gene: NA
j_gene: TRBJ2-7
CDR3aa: CASSQGYLRVYEQYF
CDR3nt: TGCGCCAGCAGCCAAGGATATCTGAGAGTTTACGAGCAGTACTTC

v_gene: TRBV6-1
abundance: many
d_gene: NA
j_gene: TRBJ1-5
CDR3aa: CASAGLHNQPQHF
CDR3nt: TGTGCCAGCGCGGGACTCCACAATCAGCCCCAGCATTTT

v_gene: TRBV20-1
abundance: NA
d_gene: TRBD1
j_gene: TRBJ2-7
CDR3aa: CSARGRAGGSYEQYF
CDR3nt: TGCAGTGCTAGGGGTCGGGCAGGGGGCTCCTACGAGCAGTACTTC

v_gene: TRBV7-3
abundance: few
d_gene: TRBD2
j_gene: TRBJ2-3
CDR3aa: CASSYRAGETDTQYF
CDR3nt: TGTGCCAGCAGCTATCGAGCGGGAGAAACAGATACGCAGTATTTT

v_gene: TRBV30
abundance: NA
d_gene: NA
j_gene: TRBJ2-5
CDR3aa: CAWSVLQETQYF
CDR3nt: TGTGCCTGGAGTGTCTTGCAAGAGACCCAGTACTTC

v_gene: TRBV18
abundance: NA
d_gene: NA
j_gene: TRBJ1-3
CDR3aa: CASSPPSESGNTIYF
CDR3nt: TGTGCCAGCTCACCACCATCAGAATCTGGAAACACCATATATTTT

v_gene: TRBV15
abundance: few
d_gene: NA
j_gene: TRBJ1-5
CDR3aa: CATSRDAAIQPQHF
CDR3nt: TGTGCCACCAGCAGAGACGCAGCCATACAGCCCCAGCATTTT

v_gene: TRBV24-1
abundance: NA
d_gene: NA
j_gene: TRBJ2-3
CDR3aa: CATSGQSSTDTQYF
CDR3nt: TGTGCCACCAGTGGACAATCCTCCACAGATACGCAGTATTTT

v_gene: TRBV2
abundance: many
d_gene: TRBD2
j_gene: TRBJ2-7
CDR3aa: CASSEEGGRGDEQYF
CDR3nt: TGTGCCAGCAGTGAAGAAGGCGGGAGGGGCGACGAGCAGTACTTC

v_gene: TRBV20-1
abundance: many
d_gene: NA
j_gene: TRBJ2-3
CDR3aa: CSASGATDTQYF
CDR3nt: TGCAGTGCTAGCGGGGCCACAGATACGCAGTATTTT

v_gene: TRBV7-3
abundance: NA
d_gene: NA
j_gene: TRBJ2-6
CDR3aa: CASSLGASSGANVLTF
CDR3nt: TGTGCCAGCAGCCTTGGGGCTAGCTCTGGGGCCAACGTCCTGACTTTC

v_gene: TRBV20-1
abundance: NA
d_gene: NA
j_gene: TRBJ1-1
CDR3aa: CSAIRDLNTEAFF
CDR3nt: TGCAGTGCTATTAGAGATTTGAACACTGAAGCTTTCTTT

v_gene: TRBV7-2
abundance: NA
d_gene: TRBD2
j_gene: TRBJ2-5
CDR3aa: CASSSGGRVSRTLAGETQYF
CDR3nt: TGTGCCAGCAGCTCGGGGGGTCGGGTATCAAGAACACTAGCAGGCGAGACCCAGTACTTC